These 17 T cell receptor beta chains were all obtained from the same sample, sequenced in a study of T cell responses to AZD1222 COVID-19 vaccine. Data came from immunoSEQ multiplex PCR; TCRdb stores just in-frame clones and leaves some out. The profile shows more than 150,000 clones, roughly 88% of them singletons. Sample: peripheral blood, taken on day 0 of AZD1222 vaccination. These receptors were collected from an adult in good health.

The CDR3 DNA sequence: TGTGCCAGCAGCTTACTAGCGGGGGGGGATCAGTACTTC. Protein: CASSLLAGGDQYF. The V and J genes are TRBV7-6 and TRBJ2-7; 12 bases line up with TRBD2. V lost 2 bases and J lost 10; bases outside the gene matches: 3. This CDR3 is 13 amino acids long. Germline V lookup: CDR1 SGHVS, CDR2 FNYEAQ.

CDR3 region: CATGQGTEAFF. CDR3 DNA: TGTGCCACCGGACAGGGGACTGAAGCTTTCTTT. V gene TRBV27 combines with J gene TRBJ1-1, with 9 positions matching TRBD1. Germline loops: CDR1 MNHEY, CDR2 SMNVEV (reference sequence). The junction had 2 bases not matched to a gene; V was cut back by 10 bases and J by 5 bases. The CDR3 has 11 amino acids.

V usage is TRBV12-3 or TRBV12-4 and J usage is TRBJ2-5, with 8 positions matching TRBD1. The ends lost 6 bases at V and 9 bases at J; junction bases unmatched: 6. The CDR3 length is 12 residues. The CDR3 region is CASSLQGEPQYF. CDR3 DNA sequence: TGTGCCAGCAGCCTACAGGGGGAACCCCAGTACTTC.

The rearrangement uses TRBV5-1 and TRBJ2-3; 11 bases align to TRBD2. The CDR3 loop spans 14 amino acids. Trimming removed 2 bases from V and 4 bases from J; junction bases left unmatched: 0. CDR1 is SGHRS and CDR2 is YFSETQ in the germline V gene. CDR3 nucleotide sequence: TGCGCCAGCAGCTTACTAGCGGGGGCAGATACGCAGTATTTT. This gives the protein CASSLLAGADTQYF.

This clone was seen a single time. The gene calls are TRBV6-5 and TRBJ2-1, with 12 bases lining up with TRBD1. The CDR3 covers 16 residues. The germline V gene has CDR1 MNHEY and CDR2 SVGAGI. J lost 7 bases, V lost 0 bases, and 4 bases had no gene match. The chain's CDR3 is CASSYSGQGAWNEQFF. The CDR3 bases are TGTGCCAGCAGTTACTCGGGACAGGGGGCTTGGAATGAGCAGTTCTTC.

The chain couples TRBV6-5 to TRBJ2-6; D unclear. Trimming removed 10 bases at V and 0 bases at J, with 13 bases between. Germline V gives CDR1 MNHEY, CDR2 SVGAGI. This CDR3 is 15 amino acids long. CDR3 sequence (DNA): TGTGCCAAGCTACGCCGGTACTCTGGGGCCAACGTCCTGACTTTC. It yields the protein CAKLRRYSGANVLTF.

This rearrangement joins TRBV7-6 to TRBJ2-7; D is unclear. The CDR3 extends over 15 amino acids. The V end was cut by 2 bases, the J end by 2 bases, with 13 bases between. Per germline, CDR1 SGHVS and CDR2 FNYEAQ. CDR3 DNA sequence: TGTGCCAGCAGCTTAATGAGCCCCCCCACCTACGAGCAGTACTTC. Amino acids: CASSLMSPPTYEQYF.

The chain links TRBV24-1 to TRBJ2-5; D assignment may be TRBD1 or TRBD2 (6 bases each). Germline V CDR1 and CDR2: KGHDR, SFDVKD. This CDR3 has 15 amino acids. Trimming took off 4 bases at V and 4 bases at J, with 15 bases between the two ends. CDR3 sequence: CATSDPRGEGETQYF. The CDR3 coding sequence is TGTGCCACCAGTGACCCTAGGGGGGAAGGAGAGACCCAGTACTTC.

The chain has TRBV19 and TRBJ2-3; D unresolved. The germline V and J ends were trimmed by 4 bases and 2 bases, with 10 bases remaining between them. CDR1 and CDR2 (germline): LNHDA, SQIVND (reference sequence). This CDR3 has 14 residues. The CDR3 protein is CASSRDSYTDTQYF. The CDR3 DNA follows: TGTGCCAGTAGTAGGGATTCCTACACAGATACGCAGTATTTT.

This chain joins TRBV5-1 and TRBJ2-3; 9 bases match TRBD2. After removal of 0 bases from V and 5 bases from J, the junction contained 7 bases not matched to a gene. The CDR3 runs to 16 residues. CDR1 is SGHRS, CDR2 YFSETQ, per germline. CDR3 nucleotide sequence: TGCGCCAGCAGCTTGGAGGGCGGGAGGGCTGGAGATACGCAGTATTTT. It encodes CASSLEGGRAGDTQYF.

The rearrangement links TRBV7-6 to TRBJ2-1; 9 bases align to TRBD2. Trimming cost V 5 bases and J 6 bases; bases outside gene matches: 11. This CDR3 is 16 amino acids long. Germline-derived CDR1 and CDR2 are SGHVS and FNYEAQ. The CDR3 spells CASSPSGAPRGNEQFF. The CDR3 bases are TGTGCCAGCAGCCCTAGCGGGGCACCAAGGGGCAATGAGCAGTTCTTC.

The CDR3 reads CATSSRQETQYF. Written as DNA, the CDR3 is TGTGCCACCAGCAGCAGGCAAGAGACCCAGTACTTC. The V call is TRBV15, the J call TRBJ2-5; D remains unclear. This CDR3 has 12 amino acids. The V and J ends lost 3 bases and 2 bases respectively, with 4 bases between them. Germline values: CDR1 LNHNV, CDR2 YYDKDF (reference sequence).

The CDR3 sequence: CASLNPGQANTEAFF. As DNA, the CDR3 is TGTGCCAGCCTGAATCCGGGGCAGGCCAACACTGAAGCTTTCTTT. V usage is TRBV27 and J usage is TRBJ1-1; D possibly corresponds to TRBD1 (5 bases). The CDR3 covers 15 residues. Deletions cut 8 bases from V and 2 bases from J, with 18 bases between. Germline V gene data show CDR1 as MNHEY and CDR2 as SMNVEV (reference sequence).

The CDR3: CASSLAPNTDTQYF. Here the CDR3 DNA reads TGTGCCAGCAGTCTAGCCCCTAACACAGATACGCAGTATTTT. The V call is TRBV2, the J call TRBJ2-3, with TRBD2 as a possible D gene (5 bases). The V gene lost 5 bases and the J gene lost 2 bases, with 11 bases spanning the gap. The germline gives CDR1 SNHLY, CDR2 FYNNEI. The CDR3 has 14 residues.

The rearrangement joins TRBV3-1 (or the pseudogene TRBV3-2) to TRBJ2-7; perhaps TRBD2 as D (5 bases). CDR3 length: 15 amino acids. Trimming took off 6 bases at V and 7 bases at J, with 22 bases between the two ends. Germline V gives CDR1 LGHDT, CDR2 YNNKEL (reference sequence). The CDR3 loop reads CASRISFVTGGEQYF. The CDR3, as DNA: TGTGCCAGCAGGATATCTTTCGTCACCGGCGGGGAGCAGTACTTC.

This chain joins TRBV9 and TRBJ2-2; TRBD2 matches 8 bases. The CDR3 covers 17 residues. Per the germline V gene, CDR1 is SGDLS and CDR2 is YYNGEE. The junction had 9 bases not matched to a gene; V was cut back by 0 bases and J by 5 bases. The CDR3 is CASSVEFSGGRTGELFF. CDR3 in DNA: TGTGCCAGCAGCGTAGAATTCTCAGGCGGGAGGACCGGGGAGCTGTTTTTT. The whole variable domain, remainder taken from reference TRBV9 and TRBJ2-2, is DSGVTQTPKHLITATGQRVTLRCSPRSGDLSVYWYQQSLDQGLQFLIQYYNGEERAKGNILERFSAQQFPDLHSELNLSSLELGDSALYFCASSVEFSGGRTGELFFGEGSRLTVL.

The gene calls are TRBV7-3 and TRBJ1-1; 9 nucleotides align to TRBD1. Unmatched junction bases numbered 5, after V lost 5 bases and J lost 4 bases. The CDR3 sequence is 14 residues long. Germline V lookup: CDR1 SGHTA, CDR2 FQGTGA. DNA of the CDR3: TGTGCCAGCAGCGACAGGGGGGGTAGCACTGAAGCTTTCTTT. Translated: CASSDRGGSTEAFF.